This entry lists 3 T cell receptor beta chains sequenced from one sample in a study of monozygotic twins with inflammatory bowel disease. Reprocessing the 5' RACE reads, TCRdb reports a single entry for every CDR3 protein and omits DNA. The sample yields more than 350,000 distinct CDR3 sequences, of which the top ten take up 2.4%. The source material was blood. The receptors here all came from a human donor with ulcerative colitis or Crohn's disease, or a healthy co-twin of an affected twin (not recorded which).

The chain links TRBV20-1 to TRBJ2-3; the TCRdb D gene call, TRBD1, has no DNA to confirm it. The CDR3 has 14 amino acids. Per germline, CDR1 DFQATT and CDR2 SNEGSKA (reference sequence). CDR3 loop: CSATGTKRIDTQYF.

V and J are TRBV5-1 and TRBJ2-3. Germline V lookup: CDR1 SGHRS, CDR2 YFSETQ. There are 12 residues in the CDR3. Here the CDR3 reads CASSISTDTQYF. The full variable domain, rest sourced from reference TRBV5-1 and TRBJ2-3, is KAGVTQTPRYLIKTRGQQVTLSCSPISGHRSVSWYQQTPGQGLQFLFEYFSETQRNKGNFPGRFSGRQFSNSRSEMNVSTLELGDSALYLCASSISTDTQYFGPGTRLTVL.

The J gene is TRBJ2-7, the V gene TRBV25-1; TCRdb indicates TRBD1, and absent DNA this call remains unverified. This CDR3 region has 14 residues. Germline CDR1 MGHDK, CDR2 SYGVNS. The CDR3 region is CASSGPNRGYEQYF.